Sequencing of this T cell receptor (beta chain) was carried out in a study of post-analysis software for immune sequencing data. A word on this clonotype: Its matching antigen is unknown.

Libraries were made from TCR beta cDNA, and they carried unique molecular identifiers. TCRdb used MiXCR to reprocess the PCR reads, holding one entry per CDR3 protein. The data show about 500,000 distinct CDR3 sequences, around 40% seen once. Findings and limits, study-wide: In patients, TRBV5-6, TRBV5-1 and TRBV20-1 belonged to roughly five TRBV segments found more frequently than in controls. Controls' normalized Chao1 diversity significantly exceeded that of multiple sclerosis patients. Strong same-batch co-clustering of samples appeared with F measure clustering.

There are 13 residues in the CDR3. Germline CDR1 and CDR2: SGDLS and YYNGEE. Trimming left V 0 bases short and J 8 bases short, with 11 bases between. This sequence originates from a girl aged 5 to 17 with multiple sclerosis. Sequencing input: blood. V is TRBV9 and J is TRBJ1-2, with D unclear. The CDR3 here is CASSVGRAEGYTF. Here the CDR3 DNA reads TGTGCCAGCAGCGTAGGAAGGGCGGAGGGCTACACCTTC.